The next 15 T cell receptor beta chains were all read from a single sample in a study of cytomegalovirus exposure and HLA in healthy donors. Assay used: immunoSEQ multiplex PCR; TCRdb lists only in-frame clones, some missing. The sample consists of more than 85,000 clones, roughly 90% of them appearing once. Sequenced input: PBMCs. The receptors derive from a woman aged 18-30 years in good health and CMV-seronegative.

The V and J genes are TRBV5-4 and TRBJ2-2, with TRBD1 matching 9 bases. Germline loops: CDR1 SGHNT, CDR2 YYREEE (reference sequence). CDR3 length: 16 amino acids. Unmatched junction bases numbered 6, after V lost 5 bases and J lost 1 base. CDR3: CASRKGQGRNTGELFF. The CDR3 region has the DNA TGTGCCAGCAGGAAAGGACAGGGGAGGAACACCGGGGAGCTGTTTTTT.

V usage is TRBV7-6 and J usage is TRBJ2-7; 10 nucleotides align to TRBD2. Germline V lookup: CDR1 SGHVS, CDR2 FNYEAQ. This CDR3 is 15 amino acids long. V lost 5 bases and J lost 0; bases outside the gene matches: 4. The CDR3 DNA sequence: TGTGCCAGCAGCCCACTAGCGGGGAACTCCTACGAGCAGTACTTC. It specifies CASSPLAGNSYEQYF.

The chain is built from TRBV11-2 and TRBJ1-1; D is possibly TRBD1 (6 bases). This CDR3 contains 14 residues. Germline V gene lookup returns CDR1 SGHAT and CDR2 FQNNGV. V lost 2 bases to trimming and J lost 4 bases, with 11 bases between them. This CDR3 is CASSLTGGGTEAFF. The DNA for the CDR3 is TGTGCCAGCAGCTTAACGGGGGGCGGCACTGAAGCTTTCTTT.

The chain uses TRBV28 and TRBJ1-2; the match to TRBD1 covers 9 bases. V was pared by 5 bases and J by 2 bases, with 6 bases of the junction left unmatched. Per the germline V gene, CDR1 is MDHEN and CDR2 is SYDVKM. The CDR3 is made up of 15 amino acids. CDR3 nucleotides: TGTGCCAGCAGTGGCCCCGGGACAGGGAACTATGGCTACACCTTC. Residues: CASSGPGTGNYGYTF.

The chain carries TRBV9 and TRBJ2-5; 7 nucleotides agree with TRBD2. V gave up 4 bases and J gave up 5 bases; unmatched junction bases: 8. The CDR3 is 14 residues long. Germline V CDR1 and CDR2: SGDLS, YYNGEE. As DNA, the CDR3 is TGTGCCAGCAGCCTCAGCGGGGTCAGGGAGACCCAGTACTTC. Translated, it gives CASSLSGVRETQYF.

The V gene is TRBV7-2, the J gene TRBJ1-1, with a possible D match to TRBD1 (5 bases). The CDR3 sequence is 15 residues long. The ends were cut back, 4 bases at V and 11 bases at J, with 23 bases in the middle. From germline, CDR1 is SGHTA and CDR2 FQGNSA. CDR3 bases: TGTGCCAGCAGCTCAGAGCCCGGGACTCCCTCTGGGGCTTTCTTT. This gives the protein CASSSEPGTPSGAFF.

This rearrangement joins TRBV28 to TRBJ2-7, with 7 bases that match TRBD2. This CDR3 is built from 17 residues. The germline CDR1 and CDR2 sequences are MDHEN and SYDVKM. CDR3 DNA: TGTCTGCGGGAGCAAGGTGTTGGAGGAGGAGGCCCCTACGAGCAGTACTTC. Its protein is CLREQGVGGGGPYEQYF.

The chain couples TRBV28 to TRBJ2-7, with 7 positions matching TRBD2. CDR3 size: 15 residues. CDR1 and CDR2 (germline): MDHEN, SYDVKM. The trim removed 5 bases at V and 4 bases at J, leaving 11 bases unmatched. CDR3: CASSPEVSGPYEQYF. The CDR3 bases are TGTGCCAGCAGTCCAGAGGTTAGCGGGCCTTACGAGCAGTACTTC.

The genes are TRBV7-7 and TRBJ2-5; 12 bases line up with TRBD2. The CDR3 contains 14 residues. The J segment lost 4 bases and the V segment lost 8 bases, leaving 5 bases of the junction unmatched. Germline CDR1 SSHAT, CDR2 FNYEAQ (reference sequence). The CDR3, as DNA: TGTGCCAGCGCAACGGGACTAGCGGGAGAGACCCAGTACTTC. Amino acid sequence: CASATGLAGETQYF.

V usage is TRBV7-9 and J usage is TRBJ2-7; TRBD2 aligns across 10 bases. The CDR3 runs to 16 residues. From germline, CDR1 is SEHNR and CDR2 FQNEAQ (reference sequence). J gave up 3 bases and V 4 bases, and 9 bases lay outside the gene matches. CDR3 DNA sequence: TGTGCCAGCAGCTCCGGTCTACTAGCGGGGATCTACGAGCAGTACTTC. It is translated as CASSSGLLAGIYEQYF.

V usage is TRBV15 and J usage is TRBJ2-6, with D maybe TRBD1 (6 bases). The V end was cut by 5 bases, the J end by 0 bases, with 17 bases between. Germline CDR1 is LNHNV and CDR2 is YYDKDF (reference sequence). This CDR3 is built from 18 residues. The CDR3 sequence is CATSGGQSFSSGANVLTF. In DNA form, the CDR3 reads TGTGCCACCAGCGGCGGACAGTCCTTCAGCTCTGGGGCCAACGTCCTGACTTTC. Drawing the rest from reference TRBV15 and TRBJ2-6, the complete variable domain is DAMVIQNPRYQVTQFGKPVTLSCSQTLNHNVMYWYQQKSSQAPKLLFHYYDKDFNNEADTPDNFQSRRPNTSFCFLDIRSPGLGDTAMYLCATSGGQSFSSGANVLTFGAGSRLTVL.

This clone was recorded only once. This sequence joins TRBV28 and TRBJ1-5; D is unclear. The length of the CDR3 is 12 residues. Germline V CDR1 and CDR2: MDHEN, SYDVKM. V lost 3 bases and J 4 bases, leaving 4 bases between the germline ends. As DNA, the CDR3 is TGTGCCAGCAGTTTGTTAAATCAGCCCCAGCATTTT. It yields the protein CASSLLNQPQHF.

J is TRBJ2-1 and V is TRBV19; 12 nucleotides agree with TRBD2. Germline V lookup: CDR1 LNHDA, CDR2 SQIVND (reference sequence). J lost 8 bases, V lost 1 base, and 15 bases had no gene match. CDR3 length: 19 amino acids. CDR3 coding DNA: TGTGCCAGTAGTATAGGTCTCTCCCGGGCTAGCGGGAGGGCCTATGAGCAGTTCTTC. It is translated as CASSIGLSRASGRAYEQFF.

This chain connects TRBV28 to TRBJ2-1, with 7 nucleotides matching TRBD2. Germline V CDR1 and CDR2: MDHEN, SYDVKM. V trimming: 7 bases; J trimming: 7 bases; junction bases outside the gene matches: 10. The CDR3 extends over 14 amino acids. CDR3 residues: CASTPAGLVNEQFF. The CDR3, as DNA: TGTGCCAGCACTCCCGCCGGACTAGTTAATGAGCAGTTCTTC.

The chain carries TRBV4-1 and TRBJ1-5; 8 nucleotides align to TRBD1. The CDR3 is 18 residues long. The germline CDR1 and CDR2 sequences are MGHRA and YSYEKL. Trimming at V came to 0 bases and at J to 0 bases, leaving 7 bases not matched to a gene. Here the CDR3 reads CASSQDDRGGYSNQPQHF. CDR3 nucleotide sequence: TGCGCCAGCAGCCAAGACGACAGGGGAGGATATAGCAATCAGCCCCAGCATTTT.